Shown below are 15 T cell receptor beta chains from a single sample sequenced in a study of T cells after posttransplantation cyclophosphamide. Treatment was busulfan-fludarabine conditioning, a marrow graft, and cyclophosphamide on days +3 and +4. Assay used: immunoSEQ multiplex PCR; TCRdb lists only in-frame clones, some missing. This sample comprises some 7,600 clones, none seen once only. This specimen consisted of PBMCs, obtained after allogeneic stem cell transplant with posttransplant cyclophosphamide. The receptors stem from a female patient between 50 and 59 years old who received an allogeneic stem cell transplant from a related donor, was CMV-positive, and had no GVHD. Part of the T cells may come from the graft donor.

This clone was counted many times. This chain uses TRBV19 with TRBJ2-7; TRBD2 aligns across 9 bases. Unmatched junction bases numbered 6, after V lost 1 base and J lost 2 bases. CDR1 is LNHDA and CDR2 is SQIVND in the germline V gene (reference sequence). This CDR3 comprises 16 residues. Written as DNA, the CDR3 is TGTGCCAGTAGTATAGGGGCTAGCGGGACCACCTACGAGCAGTACTTC. Protein sequence: CASSIGASGTTYEQYF.

In its sample, this clone was seen many times. The gene calls are TRBV7-9 and TRBJ2-2; TRBD1 matches at 9 bases. The germline V gene encodes CDR1 SEHNR and CDR2 FQNEAQ (reference sequence). The trim removed 0 bases at V and 4 bases at J, leaving 3 bases unmatched. The CDR3 totals 16 residues. The CDR3 coding sequence is TGTGCCAGCAGCTTAGCCGGGACAGGGACCACCGGGGAGCTGTTTTTT. Encoded protein: CASSLAGTGTTGELFF.

This clone occurred many times. This sequence joins TRBV6-6 and TRBJ2-7; D is uncertain. V lost 2 bases to trimming and J lost 2 bases, with 7 bases between them. The CDR3 extends over 13 amino acids. CDR1 MNHNY and CDR2 SVGAGI come from the germline V gene (reference sequence). The CDR3 sequence: CASSYEAPYEQYF. The CDR3 DNA sequence: TGTGCCAGCAGTTACGAGGCTCCCTACGAGCAGTACTTC.

At least ten counts were recorded for this clone. The chain joins TRBV4-3 to TRBJ1-4, with D tentatively TRBD1 (5 bases). Trimming stripped 0 bases from V and 4 bases from J, with 12 bases between. CDR3 length equals 16 residues. Germline V gene data show CDR1 as LGHNA and CDR2 as YSLEER. The CDR3 reads CASSQDPGLDNEKLFF. The CDR3 bases are TGCGCCAGCAGCCAAGATCCGGGACTGGATAATGAAAAACTGTTTTTT.

This clone was seen many times. This chain connects TRBV19 to TRBJ2-3, with D perhaps matching TRBD2 (6 bases). The CDR3 runs to 14 residues. Germline CDR1 reads LNHDA; CDR2 reads SQIVND (reference sequence). Trimming took 7 bases from V and 2 from J, leaving 13 bases between them. For the CDR3, the DNA is TGTGCCAGTAACCGGGACTTCTTCACAGATACGCAGTATTTT. Protein product: CASNRDFFTDTQYF.

This clone was counted at least ten times. The chain has TRBV19 and TRBJ1-2; tentative D call: TRBD1 (6 bases). With 2 bases removed from V and 0 bases from J, the gap between germline ends came to 16 bases. This CDR3 contains 17 residues. In germline, CDR1 is LNHDA, CDR2 SQIVND (reference sequence). As DNA, the CDR3 is TGTGCCAGTAGTATAAACTTGGGCAGGGGCCCTAACTATGGCTACACCTTC. It encodes CASSINLGRGPNYGYTF.

In its sample, this clone was seen many times. In DNA form, the CDR3 reads TGTGCCACCGGGGGGCAGGTTTCTTACGAGCAGTACTTC. It is translated as CATGGQVSYEQYF. The V gene is TRBV2, the J gene TRBJ2-7; a weak D match, TRBD2 (7 bases). The V end was cut by 10 bases, the J end by 4 bases, with 17 bases between. CDR3 length equals 13 residues. Germline V gene sequence: CDR1 SNHLY, CDR2 FYNNEI.

The sample holds many counts of this clone. The chain has TRBV27 and TRBJ1-2; 8 bases are shared with TRBD1. The CDR3 contains 17 residues. V gave up 5 bases and J gave up 11 bases; unmatched junction bases: 22. Germline V lookup: CDR1 MNHEY, CDR2 SMNVEV (reference sequence). The CDR3 sequence is CASSGQGGRAGLVGYTF. The CDR3 DNA is TGTGCCAGCAGTGGACAGGGTGGAAGGGCTGGGTTAGTAGGGTACACCTTC.

In its sample, this clone was seen many times. The rearrangement uses TRBV11-2 and TRBJ2-3, with 9 positions matching TRBD1. Germline CDR1 reads SGHAT; CDR2 reads FQNNGV. V shed 5 bases and J 4 bases; nucleotides not matched to a gene: 7. CDR3 length equals 15 residues. CDR3 sequence: CASSPGQGVPDTQYF. For the CDR3, the DNA is TGTGCCAGCAGCCCGGGACAGGGAGTTCCAGATACGCAGTATTTT.

By its share, this clone is medium-sized. The chain carries TRBV11-1 and TRBJ1-2; D perhaps matches TRBD1 (5 bases). CDR3 size: 11 residues. From germline, CDR1 is SGHAT and CDR2 FQDESV (reference sequence). The CDR3 region has the DNA TGTGCGAGCTCAGGGCTCGGTGGCTACACCTTC. It is translated as CASSGLGGYTF.

This clone has at least ten counts. The chain has TRBV5-8 and TRBJ2-7; 7 nucleotides align to TRBD1. Germline V gene data show CDR1 as SGHTS and CDR2 as YDEGEE. Trimming cost V 4 bases and J 6 bases; bases outside gene matches: 13. The CDR3 sequence is 15 residues long. CDR3 amino acids: CASSRRTGGGPEQYF. The CDR3 DNA is TGTGCCAGCAGCAGAAGGACAGGAGGTGGACCCGAGCAGTACTTC.

This clone has at least ten counts. J is TRBJ2-7 and V is TRBV6-2 or TRBV6-3, with 7 bases fitting TRBD2. From germline, CDR1 is MNHEY and CDR2 SVGEGT. Trimming removed 8 bases from V and 4 bases from J; junction bases left unmatched: 2. This CDR3 contains 11 residues. CDR3 in amino acids: CASGRGYEQYF. CDR3 DNA: TGTGCCAGCGGGAGGGGATACGAGCAGTACTTC.

This clone was recorded many times. The J gene is TRBJ1-3, the V gene TRBV6-5; weak D call: TRBD1 (5 bases). With 1 base removed from V and 0 bases from J, the gap between germline ends came to 10 bases. This CDR3 comprises 16 residues. Germline CDR1 and CDR2: MNHEY and SVGAGI. The CDR3 sequence is CASSYWTPASGNTIYF. CDR3 DNA sequence: TGTGCCAGCAGTTACTGGACACCTGCCTCTGGAAACACCATATATTTT.

There are many counts of this clone. The chain joins TRBV11-1 to TRBJ1-5, with D hard to call. In germline, CDR1 is SGHAT, CDR2 FQDESV (reference sequence). V was cut by 1 base and J by 5 bases, with 6 bases left in between. The CDR3 consists of 13 residues. This chain's CDR3 is CASSLGADQPQHF. CDR3 nucleotide sequence: TGTGCCAGCAGCTTAGGTGCGGATCAGCCCCAGCATTTT.

The table lists this clone with many counts. The J gene is TRBJ1-4, the V gene TRBV15; 9 bases line up with TRBD1. CDR1 is LNHNV and CDR2 is YYDKDF in the germline V gene (reference sequence). This CDR3 is 15 amino acids long. The ends lost 2 bases at V and 7 bases at J; junction bases unmatched: 5. The CDR3 loop is CATSRPGTGTEKLFF. The CDR3 nucleotides are TGTGCCACCAGCAGACCCGGGACAGGGACTGAAAAACTGTTTTTT.